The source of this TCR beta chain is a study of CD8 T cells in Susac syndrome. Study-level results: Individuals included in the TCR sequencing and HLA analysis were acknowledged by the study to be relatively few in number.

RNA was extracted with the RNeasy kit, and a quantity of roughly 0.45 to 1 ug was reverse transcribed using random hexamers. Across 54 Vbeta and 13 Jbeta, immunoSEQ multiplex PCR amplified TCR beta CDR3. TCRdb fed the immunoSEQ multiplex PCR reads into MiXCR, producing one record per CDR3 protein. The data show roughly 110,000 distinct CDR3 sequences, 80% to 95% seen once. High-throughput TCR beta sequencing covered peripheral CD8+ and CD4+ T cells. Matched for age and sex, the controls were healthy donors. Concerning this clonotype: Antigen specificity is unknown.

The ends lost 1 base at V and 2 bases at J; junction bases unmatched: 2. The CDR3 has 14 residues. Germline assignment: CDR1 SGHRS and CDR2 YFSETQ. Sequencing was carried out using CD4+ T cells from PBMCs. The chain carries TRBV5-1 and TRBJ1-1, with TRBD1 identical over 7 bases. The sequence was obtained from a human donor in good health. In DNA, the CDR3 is TGCGCCAGCAGCTTGCAGGGGGTTAACACTGAAGCTTTCTTT. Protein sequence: CASSLQGVNTEAFF. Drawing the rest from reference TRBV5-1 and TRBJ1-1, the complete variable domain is KAGVTQTPRYLIKTRGQQVTLSCSPISGHRSVSWYQQTPGQGLQFLFEYFSETQRNKGNFPGRFSGRQFSNSRSEMNVSTLELGDSALYLCASSLQGVNTEAFFGQGTRLTVV.